The TCR beta chain under discussion was sequenced for a study of blood T cell repertoires in COVID-19. Study-wide background: T cells, B-cell-depleted T cells, or PBMCs provided the cDNA or gDNA that served as material.

As originally analysed: Reference gene primer amplification gave nucleated cell count estimates. Data came from immunoSEQ multiplex PCR; TCRdb stores just in-frame clones and leaves some out. The V and J calls and the clone size are those of that table, but D and trimming were determined from the DNA. The data contain some 160,000 clones, more than 80% of them singletons. The germline V gene encodes CDR1 SGHDN and CDR2 FVKESK. This CDR3 region has 18 residues. V gave up 0 bases and J gave up 1 base; unmatched junction bases: 8. Material for sequencing was peripheral blood. This clonotype originated in a man aged 60 to 69 with acute or convalescent COVID-19. The chain employs TRBV14 and TRBJ2-3; 9 bases line up with TRBD2. The CDR3 protein is CASSQEGTSLARTDTQYF. The CDR3 coding sequence is TGTGCCAGCAGCCAAGAGGGGACTAGCCTAGCTCGCACAGATACGCAGTATTTT.